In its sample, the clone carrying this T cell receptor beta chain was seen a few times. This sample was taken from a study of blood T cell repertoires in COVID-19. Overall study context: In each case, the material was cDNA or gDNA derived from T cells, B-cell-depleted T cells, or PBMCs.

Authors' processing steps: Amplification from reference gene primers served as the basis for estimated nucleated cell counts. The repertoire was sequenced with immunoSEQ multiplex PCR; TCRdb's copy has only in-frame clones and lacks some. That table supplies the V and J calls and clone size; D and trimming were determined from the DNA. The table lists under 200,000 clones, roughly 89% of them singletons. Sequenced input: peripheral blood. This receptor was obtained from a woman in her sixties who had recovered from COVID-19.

The CDR3 DNA follows: TGCGCCAGCAGCCTCGATGGTAGCGGGTCTGGCGGCGGGGAGCTGTTTTTT. It yields the protein CASSLDGSGSGGGELFF. The genes are TRBV5-1 and TRBJ2-2, with TRBD2 identical over 7 bases. Germline assignment: CDR1 SGHRS and CDR2 YFSETQ. V shed 4 bases, J shed 7 bases, and the junction held 16 bases outside the gene matches. This CDR3 is 17 amino acids long. Using reference TRBV5-1 and TRBJ2-2 for the parts outside the CDR3, the full variable domain is KAGVTQTPRYLIKTRGQQVTLSCSPISGHRSVSWYQQTPGQGLQFLFEYFSETQRNKGNFPGRFSGRQFSNSRSEMNVSTLELGDSALYLCASSLDGSGSGGGELFFGEGSRLTVL.